This TCR beta chain was recovered during a study of blood T cell repertoires in COVID-19. For the study at large: Sample material is recorded as cDNA or gDNA derived from T cells, B-cell-depleted T cells, or PBMCs.

Germline V gene lookup returns CDR1 LGHDT and CDR2 YNNKEL (reference sequence). The CDR3 sequence is 12 residues long. The V and J ends lost 4 bases and 7 bases respectively, with 7 bases between them. In the study's own analysis: Estimates of nucleated cell counts were drawn from the amplification of reference gene primers. TCRdb keeps only in-frame clones here, not all; method: immunoSEQ multiplex PCR. The V and J calls and the clone size are those of that table, but D and trimming were determined from the DNA. Of tens of thousands of clones in the sample, about 71% are singletons; the top ten hold around 4.5%.

V usage is TRBV3-1 (or the pseudogene TRBV3-2) and J usage is TRBJ2-2; unclear D gene. The specimen was peripheral blood. This clonotype was sampled from a woman between 45 and 60 years old with acute or convalescent COVID-19. The CDR3 region has the DNA TGTGCCAGCAGCCTCCCAAACGGGGAGCTGTTTTTT. This sequence encodes CASSLPNGELFF.